Listed here are 21 T cell receptor beta chains from one sample, sequenced in a study of blood T cell repertoires in COVID-19. TCRdb keeps only in-frame clones here, not all; method: immunoSEQ multiplex PCR. The table has roughly 330,000 clones, about 87% seen once. Source material: peripheral blood. Receptor source: a man aged 30 to 45 with COVID-19, enrolled during active disease.

The V call is TRBV4-2, the J call TRBJ2-2; 11 nucleotides agree with TRBD1. V lost 3 bases, J lost 4 bases, and 4 bases stayed unmatched. The germline V gene has CDR1 LGHNA and CDR2 YNFKEQ. The CDR3 runs 16 residues. In nucleotides, the CDR3 is TGTGCCAGCAGCCAGGTTGGGACAGGGGGCACCGGGGAGCTGTTTTTT. As protein: CASSQVGTGGTGELFF.

This clone was counted a few times. The chain couples TRBV7-2 to TRBJ1-5; D is perhaps TRBD1 (5 bases). The V gene lost 4 bases and the J gene lost 7 bases, with 11 bases spanning the gap. This CDR3 is built from 13 residues. Germline CDR1 SGHTA, CDR2 FQGNSA. The CDR3 loop is CASSSTKGQPQHF. CDR3 DNA: TGTGCCAGCAGCTCTACAAAGGGGCAGCCCCAGCATTTT.

J is TRBJ2-7 and V is TRBV28; maybe TRBD2 (6 bases). This CDR3 has 11 residues. Germline CDR1 reads MDHEN; CDR2 reads SYDVKM. V was shortened by 10 bases and J by 4 bases, with 11 bases between the two germline ends. The CDR3 region has the DNA TGTGCCATTACTAGCAAATACGAGCAGTACTTC. Its translation is CAITSKYEQYF.

V gene TRBV4-3 combines with J gene TRBJ2-7; 11 bases are shared with TRBD2. Germline CDR1 is LGHNA and CDR2 is YSLEER. V was pared by 9 bases and J by 1 base, with 23 bases of the junction left unmatched. This CDR3 is 20 amino acids long. The CDR3 loop reads CASSTGPRLAGRDWSYEQYF. In DNA, the CDR3 is TGCGCCAGTAGTACGGGACCTCGACTAGCGGGACGCGATTGGTCCTACGAGCAGTACTTC.

The chain uses TRBV5-4 and TRBJ2-5; unclear D gene. Trimming left V 0 bases short and J 1 base short, with 7 bases between. There are 14 residues in the CDR3. Germline values: CDR1 SGHNT, CDR2 YYREEE (reference sequence). CDR3 protein: CASSLDYPQETQYF. Here the CDR3 DNA reads TGTGCCAGCAGCTTGGACTATCCCCAAGAGACCCAGTACTTC. Complete variable domain (other parts from reference TRBV5-4 and TRBJ2-5): ETGVTQSPTHLIKTRGQQVTLRCSSQSGHNTVSWYQQALGQGPQFIFQYYREEENGRGNFPPRFSGLQFPNYSSELNVNALELDDSALYLCASSLDYPQETQYFGPGTRLLVL.

The chain is built from TRBV15 and TRBJ1-3; 10 nucleotides line up with TRBD1. The CDR3 sequence is 14 residues long. Germline CDR1 and CDR2: LNHNV and YYDKDF (reference sequence). The V and J ends lost 6 bases and 4 bases, in that order; junction bases with no gene match: 3. The CDR3 region is CATRRDRGGNTIYF. The CDR3 coding sequence is TGTGCCACCAGACGGGACAGGGGAGGAAACACCATATATTTT. Full variable domain (remainder filled in from reference TRBV15 and TRBJ1-3): DAMVIQNPRYQVTQFGKPVTLSCSQTLNHNVMYWYQQKSSQAPKLLFHYYDKDFNNEADTPDNFQSRRPNTSFCFLDIRSPGLGDTAMYLCATRRDRGGNTIYFGEGSWLTVV.

As to this clone: The junction does not match germline at one end; this may be a read error. This sequence joins TRBV18 and TRBJ2-2; D is possibly TRBD2 (6 bases). Germline V gene sequence: CDR1 KGHSH, CDR2 LQKENI. The CDR3 runs 14 residues. This chain's CDR3 is CASLPPREAGELFF. DNA for the CDR3: TGTGCCAGCTTACCACCCAGGGAGGCCGGGGAGCTGTTTTTT.

The chain employs TRBV3-1 (or the pseudogene TRBV3-2) and TRBJ2-1, with 12 bases aligning to TRBD2. This CDR3 is 15 amino acids long. J was trimmed by 6 bases and V by 6 bases; bases with no gene match: 6. Germline CDR1 LGHDT, CDR2 YNNKEL (reference sequence). Here the CDR3 DNA reads TGTGCCAGCAGGTGGACTAGCGGGAATCCCAATGAGCAGTTCTTC. Translation gives CASRWTSGNPNEQFF.

The V call is TRBV19, the J call TRBJ2-7; D might be TRBD1 (6 bases). The V gene's germline CDR1 is LNHDA and CDR2 SQIVND (reference sequence). The CDR3 is 16 residues long. Trimming removed 3 bases at V and 6 bases at J, with 21 bases between. As DNA, the CDR3 is TGTGCCAGTAGTATTACCGGGACATCCGGCATGGTCGAGCAGTACTTC. Protein product: CASSITGTSGMVEQYF.

This clone was found once. This chain links TRBV7-6 with TRBJ2-2; 8 bases are shared with TRBD1. Germline V gene sequence: CDR1 SGHVS, CDR2 FNYEAQ. The V and J ends lost 7 bases and 4 bases, in that order; junction bases with no gene match: 11. The CDR3 length is 16 residues. The CDR3 here is CASTSTQGDSTGELFF. CDR3 nucleotides: TGTGCCAGCACCTCCACACAGGGGGATTCCACCGGGGAGCTGTTTTTT. The complete variable domain, with remaining parts taken from reference TRBV7-6 and TRBJ2-2, reads GAGVSQSPRYKVTKRGQDVALRCDPISGHVSLYWYRQALGQGPEFLTYFNYEAQQDKSGLPNDRFSAERPEGSISTLTIQRTEQRDSAMYRCASTSTQGDSTGELFFGEGSRLTVL.

The chain links TRBV7-9 to TRBJ1-1; D is unresolved. This CDR3 has 13 residues. The germline CDR1 and CDR2 sequences are SEHNR and FQNEAQ (reference sequence). V lost 5 bases, J lost 4 bases, and 11 bases lay in between. The CDR3 coding sequence is TGTGCCAGCAGCCTTGCATCGGGCACTGAAGCTTTCTTT. This sequence encodes CASSLASGTEAFF.

A single count supports this clone. V and J are TRBV5-5 and TRBJ2-3; 11 bases are shared with TRBD2. This CDR3 region has 15 residues. Unmatched junction bases numbered 3, after V lost 3 bases and J lost 3 bases. Germline-derived CDR1 and CDR2 are SGHKS and YYEKEE (reference sequence). CDR3 residues: CASSWGTSGTDTQYF. In nucleotides, the CDR3 is TGTGCCAGCAGCTGGGGGACTAGCGGAACAGATACGCAGTATTTT.

The chain has TRBV19 and TRBJ1-4, with D possibly being TRBD1 (5 bases). In germline, CDR1 is LNHDA, CDR2 SQIVND (reference sequence). The CDR3 totals 16 residues. V lost 3 bases and J lost 4, with 15 bases in between. DNA of the CDR3: TGTGCCAGTAGTATCTCGGCGGGGACCGTTAATGAAAAACTGTTTTTT. It codes for CASSISAGTVNEKLFF.

The rearrangement links TRBV9 to TRBJ2-3; D not resolved. CDR1 SGDLS and CDR2 YYNGEE come from the germline V gene. Trimming took 2 bases from V and 2 from J, leaving 15 bases between them. This CDR3 comprises 16 residues. CDR3 residues: CASSVGSSYLTDTQYF. The DNA of the CDR3 is TGTGCCAGCAGCGTCGGTAGCTCCTACCTCACAGATACGCAGTATTTT.

J is TRBJ2-3 and V is TRBV4-1; 10 nucleotides align to TRBD2. V was clipped by 1 base and J by 0 bases; unmatched bases: 10. Germline V gives CDR1 MGHRA, CDR2 YSYEKL. The CDR3 totals 19 residues. CDR3 loop: CASSQGSRTSGYSTDTQYF. The CDR3 DNA reads TGCGCCAGCAGCCAAGGCTCAAGGACTAGCGGATACAGCACAGATACGCAGTATTTT.

The chain combines TRBV5-6 with TRBJ2-1, with a tentative D call TRBD1 (6 bases). Germline V gene data show CDR1 as SGHDT and CDR2 as YYEEEE. With 4 bases removed from V and 10 bases from J, the gap between germline ends came to 9 bases. The CDR3 is 11 residues long. The chain's CDR3 is CASSLRGEQFF. DNA of the CDR3: TGTGCCAGCAGCCTGAGGGGGGAGCAGTTCTTC.

This clone was observed a few times. This chain joins TRBV6-6 and TRBJ2-5; 8 bases fit TRBD1. CDR3 length equals 14 residues. Germline V CDR1 and CDR2: MNHNY, SVGAGI (reference sequence). The V segment lost 5 bases and the J segment 5 bases; nucleotides outside the gene matches: 7. This chain's CDR3 is CASSPRTGLETQYF. CDR3 bases: TGTGCCAGCAGTCCCCGGACAGGGTTGGAGACCCAGTACTTC.

The J gene is TRBJ2-3, the V gene TRBV5-1; 8 nucleotides agree with TRBD1. V lost 4 bases, J lost 4 bases, and 8 bases stayed unmatched. The CDR3 totals 15 residues. Germline assignment: CDR1 SGHRS and CDR2 YFSETQ. CDR3 sequence: CASSIGQGMADTQYF. DNA for the CDR3: TGCGCCAGCAGCATTGGACAGGGCATGGCAGATACGCAGTATTTT.

The chain couples TRBV7-2 to TRBJ1-1; no clear D gene. The CDR3 contains 15 residues. Germline CDR1 reads SGHTA; CDR2 reads FQGNSA. V was trimmed by 0 bases and J by 0 bases, leaving 8 bases between them. CDR3: CASSLAANLNTEAFF. The CDR3 DNA follows: TGTGCCAGCAGCTTAGCCGCGAATCTGAACACTGAAGCTTTCTTT. The full variable domain, with the rest looked up from reference TRBV7-2 and TRBJ1-1, is GAGVSQSPSNKVTEKGKDVELRCDPISGHTALYWYRQSLGQGLEFLIYFQGNSAPDKSGLPSDRFSAERTGGSVSTLTIQRTQQEDSAVYLCASSLAANLNTEAFFGQGTRLTVV.

This clone came up once. This chain connects TRBV24-1 to TRBJ1-2; 9 nucleotides align to TRBD1. Germline CDR1 KGHDR, CDR2 SFDVKD. The trim removed 3 bases at V and 6 bases at J, leaving 1 base unmatched. The CDR3 runs to 13 residues. The CDR3 sequence is CATSDRTGDGYTF. CDR3 DNA sequence: TGTGCCACCAGTGATAGGACAGGGGATGGCTACACCTTC.

The V and J genes are TRBV27 and TRBJ2-1; 7 bases map to TRBD1. CDR3 length: 13 amino acids. Unmatched junction bases numbered 5, after V lost 5 bases and J lost 7 bases. The germline V gene has CDR1 MNHEY and CDR2 SMNVEV (reference sequence). CDR3 DNA sequence: TGTGCCAGCAGTCAGCGACAGGGTAATGAGCAGTTCTTC. Translating gives CASSQRQGNEQFF.